This T cell receptor beta chain appears in the sequencing data of a study of shared clonotypes between healthy human individuals. Details on this clone: Other DNA sequences in this specimen translate into the identical CDR3.

Positive CCR7 selection of CD45RO-negative cells yielded the naive CD8 cells, and terminally differentiated effector memory CD45RA+ cells were excluded. The authors loaded roughly 200 ng DNA, about 30,000 T cell genomes, into sorted-subset replicate PCRs. This table comes from immunoSEQ multiplex PCR, and its TCRdb copy is limited to in-frame clones, with some not included. Of hundreds of thousands of clones detected, under 95% appear once; the ten largest clones hold 20% to 25%. Trimming shortened V by 3 bases and J by 6 bases, and 10 bases separated the two germline ends. Germline CDR1 SGHNT, CDR2 YYREEE (reference sequence). CDR3 length: 12 amino acids.

The sample comprised naive CD8+ T cells sorted from blood. The chain employs TRBV5-4 and TRBJ2-7, with D possibly called TRBD1 or TRBD2 (7 bases each). The origin of this receptor is a man aged 25-40 years in good health. The CDR3 region has the DNA TGTGCCAGCAGCTCAGGGGGGGGCGAGCAGTACTTC. This translates into CASSSGGGEQYF. Supplemented by reference TRBV5-4 and TRBJ2-7, the full variable domain reads ETGVTQSPTHLIKTRGQQVTLRCSSQSGHNTVSWYQQALGQGPQFIFQYYREEENGRGNFPPRFSGLQFPNYSSELNVNALELDDSALYLCASSSGGGEQYFGPGTRLTVT.